This T cell receptor (beta chain) is drawn from a study of OX40 agonist ivuxolimab in advanced cancers. Across the whole study: Dose-escalation patients suffered from hepatocellular carcinoma, melanoma, renal cell or head and neck cancer. Partial responses occurred in three patients (one hepatocellular carcinoma, two cutaneous melanoma).

A word on this clone: Its antigen remains unidentified.

This CDR3 has 16 amino acids. V dropped 1 base and J dropped 3; count of bases not matched to a gene: 2. CDR1 is GTSNPN, CDR2 SVGIG, per germline (reference sequence). Points from the study as a whole: More expanded clones were found, on average, in CD8+ than in CD4+ T cells. Some patients who did not respond also had low normalized T-cell clonal expansion.

TCRdb's table, derived via immunoSEQ multiplex PCR, lists solely in-frame clones and lacks some. The sample includes under 35,000 clones, about 80% of them seen just once. The sequence came from an adult with an advanced solid tumor such as melanoma, head and neck, liver or kidney cancer. The chain recombines TRBV30 with TRBJ2-1; 14 bases are shared with TRBD2. The specimen comprised CD4+ or CD8+ T cells sorted from blood, sampled in a trial of the OX40 agonist ivuxolimab. The CDR3 loop is CAWSGGLAGDYNEQFF. In DNA form, the CDR3 reads TGTGCCTGGAGTGGGGGACTAGCGGGGGACTACAATGAGCAGTTCTTC.